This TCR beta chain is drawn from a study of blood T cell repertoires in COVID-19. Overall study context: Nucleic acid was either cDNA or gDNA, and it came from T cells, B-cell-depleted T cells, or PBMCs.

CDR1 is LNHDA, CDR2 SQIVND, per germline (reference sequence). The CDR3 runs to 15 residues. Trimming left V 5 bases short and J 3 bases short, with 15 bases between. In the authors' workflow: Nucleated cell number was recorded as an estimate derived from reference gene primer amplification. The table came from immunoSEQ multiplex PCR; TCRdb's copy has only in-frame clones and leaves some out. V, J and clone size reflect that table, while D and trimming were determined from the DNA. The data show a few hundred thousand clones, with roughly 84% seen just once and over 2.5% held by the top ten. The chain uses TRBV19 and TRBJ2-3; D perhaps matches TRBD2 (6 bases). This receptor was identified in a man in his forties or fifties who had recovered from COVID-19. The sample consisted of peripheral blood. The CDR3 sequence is CASSFGGIGTDTQYF. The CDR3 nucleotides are TGTGCCAGTAGTTTTGGGGGGATTGGAACAGATACGCAGTATTTT.